This T cell receptor beta chain was obtained from a study of T cell repertoires in cytomegalovirus infection. Study in general: Both CMV infection and a matching HLA type were indicated by public TCR beta signatures.

CDR1 and CDR2 (germline): MDHEN, SYDVKM. Trimming stripped 6 bases from V and 6 bases from J, with 23 bases between. The CDR3 is 17 residues long. This clonotype has just a few counts. Its antigen is not identified. TCRdb passed the reads through MiXCR, listing each CDR3 protein once. The data contain nearly 700,000 distinct CDR3 sequences, 30% to 35% of them seen just once; the ten biggest clones take up 15% to 20%. The source is a human donor in good health (CMV status not recorded). Some clones in this sample may be carry-over from other donors' samples. The V gene is TRBV28, the J gene TRBJ1-4, with a tentative D call TRBD1 (5 bases). The source was cultured PBMCs, collected from culture after CMV antigen stimulation. In DNA, the CDR3 is TGTGCCAGCAGCCCCCTTCCCAGGGCTCGGAGGGATGAAAAACTGTTTTTT. It specifies CASSPLPRARRDEKLFF.